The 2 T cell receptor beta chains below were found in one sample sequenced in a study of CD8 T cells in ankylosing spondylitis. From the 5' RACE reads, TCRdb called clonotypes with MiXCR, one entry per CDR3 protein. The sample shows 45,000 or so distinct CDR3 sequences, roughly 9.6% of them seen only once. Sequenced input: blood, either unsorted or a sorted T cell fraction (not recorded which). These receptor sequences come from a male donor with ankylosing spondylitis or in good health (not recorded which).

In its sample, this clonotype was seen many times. The CDR3 DNA is TGTGCCAGCAGTTTGTACGGGCCCGACTATGGCTACACCTTC. Its translation is CASSLYGPDYGYTF. This chain links TRBV12-3 or TRBV12-4 with TRBJ1-2, with D unclear. The CDR3 runs 14 residues. Deletions cut 3 bases from V and 3 bases from J, with 11 bases between.

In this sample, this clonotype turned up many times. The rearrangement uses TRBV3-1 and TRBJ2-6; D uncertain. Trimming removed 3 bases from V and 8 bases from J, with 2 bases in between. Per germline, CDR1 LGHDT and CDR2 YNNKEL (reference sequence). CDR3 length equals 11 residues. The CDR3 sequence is CASSHTNVLTF. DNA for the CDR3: TGTGCCAGCAGCCACACCAACGTCCTGACTTTC.